This TCR beta chain was recovered during a study of blood T cell repertoires in COVID-19 (dated by TCRdb to the early 2020s). Turning to the overall study: Samples covering the acute and convalescent phases of COVID-19 were provided by collaborators in the United States, Italy and Spain. Sample metadata almost always included a de-identified subject ID, COVID-19 status, age in years and sex. The repertoires were released in a freely available public database meant as a resource for research on the immune response to SARS-CoV-2. Subjects who had been exposed to COVID-19, were actively infected with it, or had recovered from it provided the deeply sampled blood TCRbeta repertoires that made up the dataset. Where HLA class I and class II types were available, the types were taken from metadata supplied by the sample provider, not from assay-based typing. The samples were drawn from two sources: the first 160 participants of the ongoing ImmuneRACE study, and 1,000 to 1,500 subjects contributed by 6 global collaborators. The material from the prospective study consisted of cDNA or gDNA derived from T cells, B-cell-depleted T cells, or PBMCs. Study-level results and caveats: The amount of clinical and demographic metadata varied by source and participant and was provided uncurated.

The CDR3 sequence holds 16 residues, the cysteine and phenylalanine included. Kept here is only the CDR3 DNA, which spans 48 bases and is read in frame from base 1. The CDR1 and CDR2 encoded by the germline V gene (reference sequence) are SGHNT and YYREEE. A distance of 13 bases separates the germline ends of V and J, which lose 3 bases and 0 bases respectively. The immunoSEQ Assay, a bias-controlled multiplex PCR, was used to amplify TCRbeta CDR3 regions from genomic DNA. As for the original processing: Nucleated cell counts per sample were estimated from amplification of reference gene primers within the assay. Sequence reads were collapsed and filtered to measure the absolute abundance of every unique TCRbeta CDR3 rearrangement. Productive Simpson clonality was computed per sample as the square root of Simpson's diversity index over productive rearrangements. TCRdb retrieved this table from immuneACCESS and kept in-frame rearrangements only. Not all clones are present; in checked studies, unresolved V genes account for under half, and no reason is known for the remainder. Clone size and the V and J calls come from that table; the DNA yielded D and trimming. Within this sample are around 330,000 clones, with approximately 89% of them counted one time only. The ten largest clones capture about 1.5% of the sample.

Concerning this clone: What this receptor recognizes is not known. The sample holds no much larger clone one base away, and base qualities are not on file.

At one collaborating source in Seattle, patients were enrolled during active infection and were followed longitudinally through the course of disease. Collaborating institutions collected whole blood in K2EDTA tubes following their own protocols. Collaborator samples were shipped for TCRbeta analysis as frozen whole blood, isolated PBMCs, or DNA extracted from either sample type. This TCR was recovered from a woman aged 30 to 39 with COVID-19, enrolled during active disease. The sequence links TRBV5-4 to TRBJ1-3; a confident D gene designation cannot be given. Sample: peripheral blood. The CDR3 here reads CASSSPTQDSGNTIYF. The DNA is TGTGCCAGCAGCTCTCCGACACAAGACTCTGGAAACACCATATATTTT.